This TCR beta chain was identified during a study of blood T cell repertoires in COVID-19. Only in-frame clones appear in the TCRdb table, and some are missing; sequencing was by immunoSEQ multiplex PCR. The sample contains about 53,000 clones, around four fifths of which appear only once. V was clipped by 3 bases and J by 0 bases, with 12 bases between them. Germline V gene data show CDR1 as SGHTA and CDR2 as FQGNSA. The CDR3 runs to 16 residues. The chain recombines TRBV7-2 with TRBJ2-1, with a tentative D call TRBD1 (6 bases). The TCR comes from a human donor in a cohort sampled during active COVID-19. The sequencing sample was made of peripheral blood. CDR3 sequence: CASSFRADSSYNEQFF. CDR3 nucleotide sequence: TGTGCCAGCAGCTTCCGAGCGGACAGCTCCTACAATGAGCAGTTCTTC.